This note documents a single TCR beta chain sequence. The entry originates in a study of CD8 T cells in Susac syndrome. Reverse transcription used 0.5 to 1 ug RNA and random hexamers. An immunoSEQ multiplex PCR amplified TCR beta CDR3 over 54 Vbeta and 13 Jbeta. TCRdb passed the immunoSEQ multiplex PCR reads through MiXCR, listing each CDR3 protein once. The sample includes about 250,000 distinct CDR3 sequences, approximately 92% of them seen just once. CD8+ and CD4+ T cells circulating in blood were sequenced for TCR beta. Both CD4+ and CD8+ T cells were negatively isolated, and TEMRA cells underwent FACS enrichment. The V and J ends lost 7 bases and 0 bases respectively, with 16 bases between them. This CDR3 region has 17 residues. The germline V gene encodes CDR1 MDHEN and CDR2 SYDVKM.

The specimen sequenced was CD4+ T cells from PBMCs. This clonotype originated in a human donor with multiple sclerosis. This chain connects TRBV28 to TRBJ2-6; D is tentatively TRBD1 or TRBD2 (5 bases each). The CDR3 sequence: CASNAGTLSSGANVLTF. The CDR3 nucleotides read TGTGCCAGCAACGCTGGGACCCTGAGCTCTGGGGCCAACGTCCTGACTTTC.